The rows below give T cell receptor beta chains drawn from one sample of a study of shared clonotypes between healthy human individuals. Using immunoSEQ multiplex PCR, the repertoire was profiled, and TCRdb retains in-frame clones only, with some absent. Of about 820,000 clones in the sample, 80% to 95% were seen once. Sample: naive CD8+ T cells sorted from blood. The receptors here all came from a man aged 25 to 45 in good health. The CDR3 runs from the conserved cysteine through the conserved F or W. D genes are given only for firm matches. Rows give clone size only sometimes, using once, few, many, or a class for an expanded clone.

D | J | V | size | DNA | CDR3
. | TRBJ2-1 | TRBV9 | . | TGTGCCAGCAGCGTAGCTACTAGTGGCAATGAGCAGTTCTTC | CASSVATSGNEQFF
TRBD2 | TRBJ2-3 | TRBV4-1 | . | TGCGCCAGCAGCCCGTTAGCGGGTGGTTTGGCAGATACGCAGTATTTT | CASSPLAGGLADTQYF
. | TRBJ2-1 | TRBV28 | . | TGTGCCAGCAGTTTAGAGGGACTGCCCGACCCTGAGCAGTTCTTC | CASSLEGLPDPEQFF
TRBD2 | TRBJ2-7 | TRBV10-3 | . | TGTGCCATCAGTGAGTCGGGTAGCGGGATCTCCTACGAGCAGTACTTC | CAISESGSGISYEQYF
. | TRBJ2-5 | TRBV7-9 | . | TGTGCCAGCAGCCCCCGGATTCAAGAGACCCAGTACTTC | CASSPRIQETQYF
. | TRBJ1-2 | TRBV18 | . | TGTGCCAGCTCACCAGCCAGGGGAGACTATGGCTACACCTTC | CASSPARGDYGYTF
TRBD2 | TRBJ2-1 | TRBV29-1 | . | TGCAGCGTTGGGGGACTAGCGGGACCCTCGGCAGGGTACAATGAGCAGTTCTTC | CSVGGLAGPSAGYNEQFF
TRBD2 | TRBJ2-3 | TRBV5-4 | . | TGTGCCAGCAGCCAAGGAGCGGGAGCGGTGGATACGCAGTATTTT | CASSQGAGAVDTQYF
. | TRBJ2-1 | TRBV6-5 | . | TGTGCCAGCAGTTACTCACAGTACAATGAGCAGTTCTTC | CASSYSQYNEQFF
TRBD2 | TRBJ2-3 | TRBV9 | . | TGTGCCAGCAGCCCCGCAGCGGGAGGGGGCACAGATACGCAGTATTTT | CASSPAAGGGTDTQYF
. | TRBJ2-1 | TRBV19 | . | TGTGCCAGTAGAACGACGGGCCTTGTCTCCTACAATGAGCAGTTCTTC | CASRTTGLVSYNEQFF
. | TRBJ2-7 | TRBV6-1 | . | TGTGCCAGCAGCTCGGACCGATTGTACCTCTACGAGCAGTACTTC | CASSSDRLYLYEQYF
. | TRBJ2-6 | TRBV5-1 | . | TGCGCCAGCAGCTTGGCGGGCTCTGGGGCCAACGTCCTGACTTTC | CASSLAGSGANVLTF
. | TRBJ1-1 | TRBV5-6 | . | TGTGCCAGCAGCTTGGGCAGCCGGGGGTCCCACACTGAAGCTTTCTTT | CASSLGSRGSHTEAFF
. | TRBJ1-2 | TRBV6-6 | once | TGTGCCAGCAGTTACTCGTGGGAGTATGGCTACACCTTC | CASSYSWEYGYTF
TRBD1 | TRBJ2-7 | TRBV9 | . | TGTGCCAGCAGCGCCGTAGACAGGGGGCGCTTCTACGAGCAGTACTTC | CASSAVDRGRFYEQYF
. | TRBJ2-3 | TRBV9 | . | TGTGCCAGCAGCGGGGGAGGCGGGAGCACAGATACGCAGTATTTT | CASSGGGGSTDTQYF
TRBD2 | TRBJ2-1 | TRBV5-4 | . | TGTGCCAGCAGCCGGGACTTTGCGGGAGGGAACAATGAGCAGTTCTTC | CASSRDFAGGNNEQFF
. | TRBJ1-2 | TRBV5-8 | . | TGTGCCAGCAGCCCCTTTTATGACAGCTATGGCTACACCTTC | CASSPFYDSYGYTF
TRBD2 | TRBJ2-5 | TRBV7-6 | . | TGTGCCAGCAGCTTAACTAGCGGGCACCAAGAGACCCAGTACTTC | CASSLTSGHQETQYF
TRBD2 | TRBJ2-1 | TRBV6-1 | . | TGTGCCAGCAGTTCGTCACTAGCGGACCCGCATGAGCAGTTCTTC | CASSSSLADPHEQFF
TRBD1 | TRBJ1-1 | TRBV13 | . | TGTGCCAGCAGCACGCGGACAGGGCGGCGAGAAGAAGCTTTCTTT | CASSTRTGRREEAFF
. | TRBJ1-2 | TRBV19 | . | TGTGCCAGTAGTATTACGGTTACCGGGGGAGAAAACGGCTACACCTTC | CASSITVTGGENGYTF
. | TRBJ2-1 | TRBV5-1 | . | TGCGCCAGCAGCCAACTAGGGGCGGGACGGGGGAATGAGCAGTTCTTC | CASSQLGAGRGNEQFF
. | TRBJ2-5 | TRBV9 | . | TGTGCCAGCAGCGTAGAGGCAGCCGGAGGGCCCCAGTACTTC | CASSVEAAGGPQYF
. | TRBJ2-6 | TRBV10-3 | . | TGTGCCGCCTCGTCCGGGGGTATCGACTCTGGGGCCAACGTCCTGACTTTC | CAASSGGIDSGANVLTF
. | TRBJ1-1 | TRBV6-5 | . | TGTGCCAGCAGTTACTCGTTTGGGTTAATGAACACTGAAGCTTTCTTT | CASSYSFGLMNTEAFF
. | TRBJ2-2 | TRBV27 | . | TGTGCCAGCAGTTTCAACCCGAACACCGGGGAGCTGTTTTTT | CASSFNPNTGELFF
TRBD1 | TRBJ1-1 | TRBV5-3 | . | TGTGCCAGAAGCTTAAACAGGGGGAACGGAGCTTTCTTT | CARSLNRGNGAFF
. | TRBJ2-7 | TRBV25-1 | . | TGTGCCAGCAGTGGTTCATTCTCCTACGAGCAGTACTTC | CASSGSFSYEQYF
. | TRBJ2-5 | TRBV25-1 | once | TGTGCCAGCAGTGAATTTGGGCAGGGCCTGTACCAAGAGACCCAGTACTTC | CASSEFGQGLYQETQYF
. | TRBJ2-1 | TRBV5-1 | . | TGCGCCAGCAATCCCGCGGGACTTAACTACAATGAGCAGTTCTTC | CASNPAGLNYNEQFF
TRBD1 | TRBJ2-3 | TRBV10-3 | . | TGTGCCATCAGTGAGAAAACAGGGGCCACAGATACGCAGTATTTT | CAISEKTGATDTQYF
. | TRBJ2-1 | TRBV29-1 | . | TGCAGCGTTAGCGGCGGGTTCCCCCCCAATGAGCAGTTCTTC | CSVSGGFPPNEQFF
. | TRBJ1-1 | TRBV19 | few | TGTGCCAGTAGCCTAGTAGGGGAGGCAACCATGAACACTGAAGCTTTCTTT | CASSLVGEATMNTEAFF
. | TRBJ2-7 | TRBV27 | . | TGTGCCAGCAGCTCGTTCGGGCGGTCTGACGAGCAGTACTTC | CASSSFGRSDEQYF
. | TRBJ2-6 | TRBV27 | . | TGTGCCAGCAGTTTATCCGGGGCTGAACCCTCTGGGGCCAACGTCCTGACTTTC | CASSLSGAEPSGANVLTF
. | TRBJ2-3 | TRBV27 | . | TGTGCCAGCAGTTTCGGGCGGAGGGAGTATTTT | CASSFGRREYF
TRBD2 | TRBJ2-7 | TRBV28 | once | TGTGCCAGCAGTTTATGGCGGGAGAGCGCCTACGAGCAGTACTTC | CASSLWRESAYEQYF
. | TRBJ1-5 | TRBV27 | . | TGTGCCAGCAGTTCACGGACAAGTAGCAATCAGCCCCAGCATTTT | CASSSRTSSNQPQHF
TRBD1 | TRBJ2-3 | TRBV19 | . | TGTGCCAGTAGTATAGAAGGGGGCCTGGCAGATACGCAGTATTTT | CASSIEGGLADTQYF
. | TRBJ1-1 | TRBV30 | . | TGTGCCTGGAGTGTACTGGCGAACACTGAAGCTTTCTTT | CAWSVLANTEAFF
. | TRBJ2-2 | TRBV27 | once | TGTGCCAGCAGTTGGCTCCCGAACACCGGGGAGCTGTTTTTT | CASSWLPNTGELFF